The text below deals with one TCR beta chain. Its specific antigen is unknown. Within one base of it there is no much larger clone, and no base qualities were kept. The CDR3, cysteine through phenylalanine, is 13 amino acids long. Only the CDR3 part of the read is kept: 39 bases, read in frame from the first base. At the junction V is shortened by 3 bases and J by 4 bases, with 9 bases in between. CDR1 and CDR2 were assigned from the germline V gene as SNHLY and FYNNEI. The library was generated by the immunoSEQ multiplex PCR assay. A mixture of 60 forward primers for TCR Vbeta segments and 13 reverse primers for TCR Jbeta segments was used in the multiplex PCR. The CDR3 region of rearranged TCR beta genes was amplified from genomic DNA with a multiplex PCR assay. The Illumina HiSeq System was used to sequence the amplified TCR beta libraries as 87-base-pair reads. On the authors' methods: In a later analysis, some 80 million unique TCR beta chains were counted across the 650 to 700 repertoires, and roughly 11 million of these chains were shared by at least two donors. A nearest-neighbor algorithm error-corrected the raw reads and collapsed the reads into unique sequences, merging closely related sequences to remove PCR and sequencing errors. V, D and J gene segments were assigned by aligning CDR3 sequences to IMGT reference sequences. For a sequence to be retained, a match of at least six nucleotides was required to both a V gene segment and a J gene segment. A rearrangement was called productive if the CDR3 had no stop codons and remained in frame with V and J, and every other rearrangement was called non-productive. CDR3 was defined according to IMGT convention as the region running from the second conserved V-encoded cysteine to the conserved J-encoded phenylalanine. In an earlier analysis of roughly 580 of the donors, sequences lacking an unambiguous match to a single V gene segment were excluded. An earlier analysis of several hundred of the donors called V segments functional above 56.7% productive rearrangements and segregating when the between-donor standard deviation exceeded 5%. To diagnose cytomegalovirus status from the catalog of TCR beta chain sequences, a statistical classification framework was built. In a later analysis, V and J genes were assigned by comparing TCR nucleotide sequences against IMGT/GENE-DB human TR gene sequences. The TCRdist pipeline was used in a later analysis to assign CDR3 sequences and most-parsimonious VDJ recombination scenarios. A later analysis defined each TCR beta chain by its CDR3 amino acid sequence plus V-gene family, and excluded reads lacking a unique V-gene family. A later analysis removed several hundred highly shared, low-generation-probability nucleotide sequences to deal with suspected cross-contamination and a sequencing artifact. For each public chain, a later analysis derived a clonal expansion index from normalized ranks of inferred template counts within each repertoire. Generation probabilities in a later analysis came from a VDJ recombination model fitted to out-of-frame rearrangements, and those results were checked against IGoR. A later analysis scored TCR-TCR, TCR-HLA and TCR-CMV co-occurrence with hypergeometric tests, applying a repertoire-size bias correction to TCR pairs. To estimate false discovery rates, a later analysis permuted the HLA or CMV assignments 20 times. In a later analysis, co-occurring TCRs were grouped using DBSCAN, with TCRdist sequence similarity added in when clustering inside HLA-allele-positive subsets. Repertoires with fewer than 30,000 or more than 120,000 public chains, plus five repertoires with anomalous nucleotide sharing, were excluded from co-occurrence clustering. The immuneACCESS repertoire file appears here via TCRdb, limited to in-frame rearrangements. These files lack a portion of the clones; in checked studies, under half of the deficit traces to unresolved V genes, and the cause of the others is not known. That table is the source of V, J and clone size, and D and trimming were worked out from the DNA. Here the sample has approximately 150,000 clones; about 72% occur a single time. The ten most abundant clones make up over 2% of the sample.

In total, 500 to 700 healthy bone marrow donors made up the cohort. At the time of sampling, all cohort members were nominally healthy, though unrecorded immune exposures were likely present. The donor was CMV seronegative and was included in the group of several hundred seronegative cohort members. Every donor gave a peripheral blood sample, and the peripheral blood mononuclear cells from that sample were used for TCR beta sequencing. Genomic DNA was extracted from the blood cell samples with the Qiagen DNeasy Blood Extraction Kit. The sample is drawn from a study of cytomegalovirus exposure and HLA in healthy donors (dated by TCRdb to about 2017). Regarding the complete study: According to an earlier analysis of a few hundred of the donors, about 179 million T cells yielded some 120 million unique TCR beta sequences and approximately 280 Gb of sequence data. In a later genetic analysis, genome-wide SNP genotypes for about 55% of the roughly 670 donors were used, and that subset was treated as a discovery cohort. Typing coverage differed by locus: A, B, C, DRB1 and DQB1 were typed in about 629-640 donors, DQA1 in 500 to 550, DPA1 in around 600, and DPB1 in about 450. Across approximately 420 genotyped donors of the cohort, an average of about 240,000 unique TCR beta nucleotide sequences per donor were sequenced, and around 20% of those sequences were non-productive. To decide whether each TCR beta V gene segment behaved as functional or pseudogenic, an earlier analysis of 587 of the donors relied on high-throughput TCR beta sequencing. Class I and class II HLA loci were covered by the typing at four-digit resolution. To study patterns of TCR occurrence, a later analysis re-analyzed previously published TCR beta repertoires from 600 to 750 donors and added high-resolution HLA genotyping. In addition to the first cohort of approximately 650 subjects, a separate validation cohort of 100 to 150 different subjects was used. To predict cytomegalovirus infection status, the study combined high-throughput TCR immunosequencing, statistical association of individual TCRs with disease status, and machine learning. The study aimed to test whether cataloging public T cell receptors could reveal signatures of past pathogen exposure. Alongside the repertoire data, information on donor age, sex, ethnicity and CMV serostatus was compiled. Every discovery cohort repertoire had been produced on one sequencing platform. An early release covering around 630 HLA-typed donors comprised approximately 290 gigabases of sequencing data and roughly 85 million unique TCR sequences. The T cell repertoires of around 730 subjects were profiled by immunosequencing and related to cytomegalovirus serostatus. Of the 300 to 500 genotyped donors, 70% to 90% were placed in the genetic ancestry cluster associated with self-reported Caucasian donors. A handful of DR-DQ haplotypes were handled as single units for association and clustering because linkage in the cohort was strong. Rather than using new phenotypic data, the later analysis identified candidate immune exposures from TCR beta sequences and from how often those sequences occurred across donors. Overall study results and their limits: A later analysis found that HLA-associated TCR beta chains were more clonally expanded and had lower generation probabilities than equally common non-associated chains. In a later analysis, TCR association rates were found to vary across HLA loci, with the most associated TCRs seen for DRB1 alleles and the fewest for HLA-C alleles. Broadly in line with IMGT annotations, most TCR beta V segments showed up in productive rearrangements about 90% or about 30% of the time in an earlier analysis of several hundred of the donors. In a later analysis, most CMV-associated TCR beta chains were found to appear HLA-restricted, with HLA associations seemingly driven largely by CMV exposure. Roughly uniform sequencing depth across donors was assumed in presence/absence analyses, although this assumption may not hold. A group of highly shared sequence variants was considered likely to be a technical artifact of the sequencing pipeline. Cytomegalovirus status was reported to be diagnosed by the classifier with high specificity and sensitivity in both the original and validation cohorts. Only TCR beta chains were sequenced in this cohort, and the absence of alpha or paired-chain data limited detectable features. Strong co-occurrence of HLA alleles, especially DR and DQ, made assigning TCR associations to individual alleles difficult. Fewer than 20 rarely observed V segments, including chromosome 9 orphons, were excluded from the earlier analysis of several hundred of the donors because counts were too low. V-gene and J-gene trimming of TCR beta chains was associated with a missense DCLRE1C variant in a later genetic analysis, and the association was replicated in an independent cohort. Across donors, most TCR sequences were observed very rarely, whereas some public TCRs were present in many individuals. In vitro tests confirmed that a few of the cytomegalovirus-associated TCR beta chains recognize cytomegalovirus antigens. In a later analysis, about 16,000 TCR beta sequences were associated with specific HLA alleles at a false discovery rate of 0.05. Several of the top co-occurrence clusters appeared to be linked to parvovirus B19, influenza, CMV and Epstein-Barr virus, according to a later analysis. A further reported finding was that TCR beta sequences accurately predicted the HLA-A and HLA-B alleles for most subjects in the first cohort. It was suggested by the authors that the approach could potentially be generalized to other disease states and immunological phenotypes. Correlated functional status among segregating V segments might reflect linkage disequilibrium, but an unknown experimental factor could not be ruled out. The 87-base-pair reads could not distinguish some IMGT-functional V segments, including TRBV6-2 and TRBV6-3, so those segments were excluded. HLA typing was unavailable for some donors at each locus, so association tests used only the typed subset. The study gave a list of roughly 150 TCR beta chains associated with cytomegalovirus. Compared with the approximately 700-donor mean, donors in an Asian-associated ancestry cluster had fewer N-insertions in productive TCRs, according to a later genetic analysis. CMV serostatus was the only immune exposure information available for the cohort.

This chain is built from TRBV2 and TRBJ2-5; the D gene cannot be named for sure. The specimen was PBMCs. The sequence was collected from a man in his forties in good health and CMV-seronegative. CDR3 protein: CASSEFRVETQYF. The nucleotide sequence reads TGTGCCAGCAGTGAGTTTCGGGTAGAGACCCAGTACTTC.